These 5 T cell receptor beta chains share one sample of origin, sequenced in a study of T-cell reconstitution after alpha-beta-depleted transplantation in children. Unique molecular identifiers featured in how the TCRbeta library was prepared. TCRdb reanalysed the PCR reads using MiXCR and keeps one entry per CDR3 protein. This table has around 600,000 distinct CDR3 sequences, about 21% appearing once. The sample in question was PBMCs, mostly from graft donor cells, obtained 360 days after TCRalphabeta/CD19-depleted stem cell transplant. These receptors were obtained from a boy in the first two years of life who had a stem cell transplant for acute myeloid leukemia, so the T cells may come from the graft donor.

V is TRBV5-1 and J is TRBJ1-4; tentatively, D is TRBD1 (6 bases). CDR1 and CDR2 from the germline V gene are SGHRS and YFSETQ. The germline V and J ends were trimmed by 0 bases and 7 bases, with 16 bases remaining between them. This CDR3 is built from 16 residues. The DNA of the CDR3 is TGCGCCAGCAGCTTGGAGCTAGGACAGATGAGTGAAAAACTGTTTTTT. Protein: CASSLELGQMSEKLFF.

The V call is TRBV7-2, the J call TRBJ2-4; maybe TRBD2 (7 bases). This CDR3 is built from 15 residues. Germline V gene lookup returns CDR1 SGHTA and CDR2 FQGNSA. Trimming shortened V by 7 bases and J by 8 bases, and 21 bases separated the two germline ends. CDR3 sequence: CASTKGRGGLDIQYF. As DNA, the CDR3 is TGTGCCAGCACTAAAGGGAGGGGGGGCCTGGACATTCAGTACTTC.

The chain combines TRBV5-4 with TRBJ2-1, with 8 bases identical to TRBD2. CDR1 is SGHNT and CDR2 is YYREEE in the germline V gene (reference sequence). This CDR3 region has 15 residues. V lost 5 bases to trimming and J lost 10 bases; unmatched junction nucleotides: 14. CDR3 nucleotide sequence: TGTGCCAGCAGTTATATCGGGACTAGGGCTGGAGAGCAGTTCTTC. Protein sequence: CASSYIGTRAGEQFF.

This clonotype was seen a handful of times. The rearrangement joins TRBV20-1 to TRBJ2-2, with TRBD1 matching 8 bases. The trim removed 7 bases at V and 4 bases at J, leaving 5 bases unmatched. This CDR3 is built from 13 residues. Germline CDR1 reads DFQATT; CDR2 reads SNEGSKA (reference sequence). The CDR3 sequence: CSVPTGVTGELFF. In nucleotides, the CDR3 is TGCAGTGTCCCGACAGGGGTCACCGGGGAGCTGTTTTTT.

This clonotype was seen only a few times. The chain has TRBV20-1 and TRBJ2-3; D might be TRBD2 (5 bases). The germline CDR1 and CDR2 sequences are DFQATT and SNEGSKA (reference sequence). V was shortened by 0 bases and J by 5 bases, with 12 bases between the two germline ends. The CDR3 is 14 amino acids. In nucleotides, the CDR3 is TGCAGTGCTAGAGATCCAGGACGGGGAGATACGCAGTATTTT. Amino acids: CSARDPGRGDTQYF.